These T cell receptor beta chains were read from a single sample in a study of T cells in narcolepsy. Method: immunoSEQ multiplex PCR; TCRdb's copy keeps in-frame clones and lacks some. There are approximately 32,000 clones in the sample; about nine tenths occur only once, and roughly 0.8% lies in the top ten. Sequenced sample: CD45RA- memory CD4+ T cells from PBMCs. These receptors came from a human donor with narcolepsy. Both conserved end residues are trimmed from each CDR3. The order of the fields is CDR3 protein, V gene, D gene, J gene. A D gene is named only where the DNA matches it firmly.

CDR3aa: ASSSLGQETQY
v_gene: TRBV7-2
d_gene: -
j_gene: TRBJ2-5

CDR3aa: ASSSSGDVTDTQY
v_gene: TRBV28
d_gene: TRBD2
j_gene: TRBJ2-3

CDR3aa: ASSLGLAGYNLKEDTQY
v_gene: TRBV7-2
d_gene: TRBD2
j_gene: TRBJ2-3

CDR3aa: ASSVEWGTQY
v_gene: TRBV9
d_gene: -
j_gene: TRBJ2-5

CDR3aa: ASSLELWNTIY
v_gene: TRBV28
d_gene: -
j_gene: TRBJ1-3

CDR3aa: ASSLRSAGIGEKLF
v_gene: TRBV28
d_gene: -
j_gene: TRBJ1-4

CDR3aa: ASSLAEGKGANVLT
v_gene: TRBV5-1
d_gene: -
j_gene: TRBJ2-6

CDR3aa: ASSQLAGVKTQY
v_gene: TRBV14
d_gene: TRBD2
j_gene: TRBJ2-5

CDR3aa: ASSLEGGALFEQY
v_gene: TRBV5-1
d_gene: -
j_gene: TRBJ2-7

CDR3aa: ASSQLRQGTKNIQY
v_gene: TRBV4-3
d_gene: -
j_gene: TRBJ2-4

CDR3aa: ASSFSGEGYT
v_gene: TRBV5-1
d_gene: -
j_gene: TRBJ1-2

CDR3aa: ASSFRGAHEQY
v_gene: TRBV7-2
d_gene: -
j_gene: TRBJ2-7

CDR3aa: AWSGPRIYGYT
v_gene: TRBV30
d_gene: -
j_gene: TRBJ1-2

CDR3aa: ASSGRTSGGRQYNEQF
v_gene: TRBV9
d_gene: TRBD2
j_gene: TRBJ2-1

CDR3aa: ARSPPGGELDRPLH
v_gene: TRBV5-3
d_gene: -
j_gene: TRBJ1-6

CDR3aa: ASSLGEFDNEQF
v_gene: TRBV2
d_gene: -
j_gene: TRBJ2-1

CDR3aa: AWRPTVNTEAF
v_gene: TRBV30
d_gene: -
j_gene: TRBJ1-1

CDR3aa: ASSESDGGRSPLH
v_gene: TRBV2
d_gene: -
j_gene: TRBJ1-6

CDR3aa: ASSPRTGKRTEAF
v_gene: TRBV11-1
d_gene: TRBD1
j_gene: TRBJ1-1

CDR3aa: ASSYRGETQY
v_gene: TRBV6-5
d_gene: -
j_gene: TRBJ2-5

CDR3aa: ASSLTGGSSYEQY
v_gene: TRBV28
d_gene: TRBD2
j_gene: TRBJ2-7

CDR3aa: ASSLGEQSTDTQY
v_gene: TRBV5-1
d_gene: -
j_gene: TRBJ2-3

CDR3aa: ASTFGPSTDTQY
v_gene: TRBV28
d_gene: -
j_gene: TRBJ2-3

CDR3aa: ASRPTGTGDYEQY
v_gene: TRBV19
d_gene: TRBD1
j_gene: TRBJ2-7

CDR3aa: ASTQTGSALH
v_gene: TRBV28
d_gene: TRBD1
j_gene: TRBJ1-6

CDR3aa: ASSSTGTGGWDTQY
v_gene: TRBV7-2
d_gene: TRBD1
j_gene: TRBJ2-3

CDR3aa: ASSPSLDSGANVLT
v_gene: TRBV6-6
d_gene: -
j_gene: TRBJ2-6

CDR3aa: SVVYGGRTETQY
v_gene: TRBV29-1
d_gene: -
j_gene: TRBJ2-5

CDR3aa: ASSLERKRSPGELF
v_gene: TRBV7-9
d_gene: -
j_gene: TRBJ2-2

CDR3aa: ASSLLAGLGGDTQY
v_gene: TRBV5-4
d_gene: TRBD2
j_gene: TRBJ2-3

CDR3aa: ASSLDGGNTEAF
v_gene: TRBV4-2
d_gene: -
j_gene: TRBJ1-1

CDR3aa: ASSPLPGQENEKLF
v_gene: TRBV18
d_gene: TRBD1
j_gene: TRBJ1-4

CDR3aa: ASSQVFVNTEAF
v_gene: TRBV4-3
d_gene: -
j_gene: TRBJ1-1

CDR3aa: ASSSSGGQETQY
v_gene: TRBV5-4
d_gene: -
j_gene: TRBJ2-5

CDR3aa: ASSYPGSGYT
v_gene: TRBV6-5
d_gene: -
j_gene: TRBJ1-2

CDR3aa: AIKPRTGNTEAF
v_gene: TRBV10-3
d_gene: TRBD1
j_gene: TRBJ1-1

CDR3aa: ASSYYGQVGEKLF
v_gene: TRBV6-5
d_gene: -
j_gene: TRBJ1-4

CDR3aa: ASSILTGTKSSAF
v_gene: TRBV19
d_gene: -
j_gene: TRBJ1-1

CDR3aa: ASSGTGRDGYT
v_gene: TRBV6-4
d_gene: TRBD1
j_gene: TRBJ1-2

CDR3aa: ASYRGDSPLH
v_gene: TRBV28
d_gene: TRBD1
j_gene: TRBJ1-6

CDR3aa: ASSLFGGYSSSGYGYT
v_gene: TRBV27
d_gene: -
j_gene: TRBJ1-2

CDR3aa: ASSQERTNAGNTIY
v_gene: TRBV4-3
d_gene: -
j_gene: TRBJ1-3

CDR3aa: ASSYREAGEAF
v_gene: TRBV6-5
d_gene: -
j_gene: TRBJ1-1

CDR3aa: ASSPDRHGYT
v_gene: TRBV6-6
d_gene: -
j_gene: TRBJ1-2

CDR3aa: ASSFLRQGAQETQY
v_gene: TRBV7-2
d_gene: TRBD1
j_gene: TRBJ2-5

CDR3aa: ASIGQGARYEQY
v_gene: TRBV27
d_gene: TRBD1
j_gene: TRBJ2-7

CDR3aa: ASSLLAGGITGELF
v_gene: TRBV11-2
d_gene: TRBD2
j_gene: TRBJ2-2

CDR3aa: ASSSTRNTEAF
v_gene: TRBV27
d_gene: -
j_gene: TRBJ1-1

CDR3aa: ASSVSGGALETQY
v_gene: TRBV11-3
d_gene: TRBD2
j_gene: TRBJ2-5

CDR3aa: ASSPNVGEKLF
v_gene: TRBV5-1
d_gene: -
j_gene: TRBJ1-4

CDR3aa: ASSFPRTSGSYEQY
v_gene: TRBV5-4
d_gene: TRBD2
j_gene: TRBJ2-7

CDR3aa: ASSSGDRVSYEQY
v_gene: TRBV6-5
d_gene: TRBD1
j_gene: TRBJ2-7

CDR3aa: ASSGSSFQSNYGYT
v_gene: TRBV18
d_gene: -
j_gene: TRBJ1-2